The clone carrying this T cell receptor (beta chain) was picked up a small number of times. The antigen is not known. From the 5' RACE reads, TCRdb called clonotypes with MiXCR, one entry per CDR3 protein. The repertoire consists of over 550,000 distinct CDR3 sequences, with roughly 7.1% occurring once and the leading ten covering around 1.6%. The sample originates from a study of identical twins. The CDR3 loop spans 15 amino acids. The V gene end was trimmed by 3 bases and the J gene end by 3 bases; junction bases not matched to a gene: 6. Germline CDR1 and CDR2: DFQATT and SNEGSKA (reference sequence). Study results and limitations: Researchers reported weaker excess twin sharing in beta out-of-frame sequences. Low generation-probability sequences were in excess among twin-shared out-of-frame alpha sequences.

The same data also went into a second study, on yellow fever vaccine responses in identical twins.

This chain uses TRBV20-1 with TRBJ2-5; 11 nucleotides agree with TRBD2. The clonotype was recovered from a young woman in good health. Input material: PBMCs. CDR3: CSASAPGLAEETQYF. For the CDR3, the DNA is TGCAGTGCTAGCGCACCGGGACTAGCGGAAGAGACCCAGTACTTC.